This note documents a single T cell receptor beta chain sequence. This clone was seen a few times. Which antigen it targets is not known. No base quality values were provided; no much bigger clone lies one nucleotide off. These data belong to a study of cytomegalovirus exposure and HLA in healthy donors (dated by TCRdb to the late 2010s). General notes on the study: An earlier analysis of several hundred of the donors reported approximately 270 Gb of sequence data and some 120 million unique TCR beta sequences from 190 million or so T cells. An early release that covered roughly 600 HLA-typed donors contained about 300 gigabases of sequencing data and about 84 million unique TCR sequences. The genetic ancestry cluster associated with self-reported Caucasian donors included over 80% of the roughly 410 genotyped donors. The study aimed to test whether cataloging public T cell receptors could reveal signatures of past pathogen exposure. Using immunosequencing, the study profiled T cell repertoires from fewer than 850 subjects and related those repertoires to cytomegalovirus serostatus. A separate validation cohort of about 110 different subjects was used in addition to the roughly 670-subject first cohort. The study combined high-throughput TCR immunosequencing, statistical association of individual TCRs with disease status, and machine learning to predict cytomegalovirus infection status. In a later analysis, previously published TCR beta repertoires from roughly 710 donors were re-analyzed and high-resolution HLA genotyping was added so that TCR occurrence patterns could be studied. The later analysis used no new phenotypic data to find candidate immune exposures, relying instead on TCR beta sequences and their occurrence across donors. An earlier analysis of 587 of the donors used high-throughput TCR beta sequencing to judge whether each TCR beta V gene segment behaved as functional or pseudogenic. Donor age, sex, ethnicity and CMV serostatus were compiled together with the repertoire data. A later genetic analysis used genome-wide SNP genotypes for about 55% of the 666 donors, treating that subset as a discovery cohort. All discovery cohort repertoires had been generated on a single sequencing platform. Class I and class II HLA loci were covered by the typing at four-digit resolution. The number of typed donors differed by locus: 629-630 for A, B, C, DRB1 and DQB1; 500 to 550 for DQA1; some 610 for DPA1; and 400 to 480 for DPB1. About five DR-DQ haplotypes were treated as single units for association and clustering because of strong linkage in the cohort. On average, about 200,000 unique TCR beta nucleotide sequences were sequenced per donor among 350 to 400 genotyped donors of the cohort, with approximately 18% of those sequences being non-productive.

The cohort comprised some 700 healthy bone marrow donors. At the time of sampling, all cohort members were nominally healthy, though unrecorded immune exposures were likely present. The donor was CMV seropositive and was included in the group of almost 300 seropositive cohort members. A peripheral blood sample was collected from each donor, and TCR beta sequencing was performed on peripheral blood mononuclear cells. The Qiagen DNeasy Blood Extraction Kit was used to extract genomic DNA from the blood cell samples. A distance of 11 bases separates the germline ends of V and J, which lose 0 bases and 11 bases respectively. Inclusive of the bounding cysteine and phenylalanine, the CDR3 is 12 residues long. The entry retains the CDR3 DNA only, 36 bases that are in frame from base 1. For CDR1 and CDR2, the germline V gene lists SGHDT and YYEEEE. Receptor libraries were prepared by the immunoSEQ multiplex PCR assay. For the multiplex PCR, a mixture combining 60 forward primers for TCR Vbeta segments and 13 reverse primers for TCR Jbeta segments was used. The CDR3 region of rearranged TCR beta genes was amplified from genomic DNA by a multiplex PCR assay. Amplified TCR beta libraries were sequenced as 87-base-pair reads on the Illumina HiSeq System. The authors' pipeline ran thus. A later analysis counted tens of millions of unique TCR beta chains across the 650 to 700 repertoires, and roughly 11 million of these chains were shared by at least two donors. To remove PCR and sequencing errors, raw reads were error-corrected and collapsed into unique sequences using a nearest-neighbor algorithm that merged closely related sequences. Alignment of CDR3 sequences to IMGT reference sequences was used to assign V, D and J gene segments. For a sequence to be retained, at least a six-nucleotide match to both a V gene segment and a J gene segment was required. Rearrangements were called productive when the CDR3 lacked stop codons and stayed in frame with V and J; all others were non-productive. CDR3 was defined according to IMGT convention as the region running from the second conserved V-encoded cysteine to the conserved J-encoded phenylalanine. In an earlier analysis of around 600 of the donors, sequences lacking an unambiguous match to a single V gene segment were excluded. An earlier analysis of around 600 of the donors classified V segments as functional when productive rearrangements were above 56.7% and as segregating when the standard deviation between donors was above 5%. A statistical classification framework was developed to diagnose cytomegalovirus status using the catalog of TCR beta chain sequences. In a later analysis, V and J genes were assigned by comparing TCR nucleotide sequences against IMGT/GENE-DB human TR gene sequences. The TCRdist pipeline was used in a later analysis to assign CDR3 sequences and most-parsimonious VDJ recombination scenarios. In a later analysis, each TCR beta chain was defined by its CDR3 amino acid sequence together with its V-gene family, and reads without a unique V-gene family were excluded. As a way to deal with suspected cross-contamination and a sequencing artifact, a later analysis dropped roughly 600 nucleotide sequences that were highly shared and had low generation probability. In a later analysis, a clonal expansion index was calculated for each public chain from normalized within-repertoire ranks of inferred template counts. In a later analysis, generation probabilities were computed with a VDJ recombination model fitted to out-of-frame rearrangements, and the resulting probabilities were checked against IGoR. Hypergeometric tests were used in a later analysis to score TCR-TCR, TCR-HLA and TCR-CMV co-occurrence, with a repertoire-size bias correction applied to the TCR pairs. A later analysis estimated false discovery rates by permuting HLA or CMV assignments 20 times. In a later analysis, co-occurring TCRs were grouped using DBSCAN, with TCRdist sequence similarity added in when clustering inside HLA-allele-positive subsets. Co-occurrence clustering excluded repertoires with fewer than 30,000 or more than 120,000 public chains, plus five with anomalous nucleotide sharing. TCRdb carries this immuneACCESS record with in-frame sequences only. Its versions omit some clonotypes, under half of them owing to an unresolved V gene in the studies checked, with the rest unexplained. The DNA gave D and trimming, while V, J and clone size come from that table. Across this sample there are around 180,000 clones, with around 80% seen only once. Around 2% of the sample rests with the top ten.

Overall study results and their limits: Assigning TCR associations to individual alleles was difficult when HLA alleles, especially DR and DQ, strongly co-occurred. Because counts were too low, about 18 rarely observed V segments, including chromosome 9 orphons, were excluded from the earlier analysis of some 540 of the donors. CMV serostatus was the only immune exposure information available for the cohort. The classifier was reported to diagnose cytomegalovirus status with high specificity and sensitivity in both the original cohort and the validation cohort. Correlated functional status among segregating V segments might reflect linkage disequilibrium, but an unknown experimental factor could not be ruled out. Compared with the approximately 720-donor mean, donors in an Asian-associated ancestry cluster had fewer N-insertions in productive TCRs, according to a later genetic analysis. While some public TCRs were present in many individuals, most TCR sequences turned up only very rarely across donors. In an earlier analysis of around 600 of the donors, most TCR beta V segments were observed in productive rearrangements about 90% or about 30% of the time, broadly matching IMGT annotations. HLA typing was unavailable for some donors at each locus, so association tests used only the typed subset. In this cohort, only TCR beta chains were sequenced, and detectable features were limited by the absence of alpha or paired-chain data. In a later analysis, several top co-occurrence clusters were reported to appear linked to parvovirus B19, influenza, CMV and Epstein-Barr virus. In a later analysis, TCR association rates were found to vary across HLA loci, with the most associated TCRs seen for DRB1 alleles and the fewest for HLA-C alleles. Because the 87-base-pair reads could not distinguish some IMGT-functional V segments, including TRBV6-2 and TRBV6-3, those segments were excluded. In vitro tests confirmed that a few of the cytomegalovirus-associated TCR beta chains recognize cytomegalovirus antigens. A later genetic analysis associated a missense DCLRE1C variant with V-gene and J-gene trimming of TCR beta chains, and an independent cohort replicated the association. A further reported finding was that TCR beta sequences accurately predicted the HLA-A and HLA-B alleles for most subjects in the first cohort. The authors suggested that the approach could potentially be generalized to other disease states and immunological phenotypes. In a later analysis, HLA-associated TCR beta chains were found to be more clonally expanded and to have lower generation probabilities than equally common non-associated chains. A total of roughly 160 TCR beta chains were listed by the study as associated with cytomegalovirus. The sequencing pipeline was judged likely to have produced a cluster of highly shared sequence variants as a technical artifact. At a false discovery rate of 0.05, a later analysis linked some 18,000 TCR beta sequences to specific HLA alleles. Presence/absence analyses assumed roughly uniform sequencing depth across donors, an assumption that may not hold. In a later analysis, most CMV-associated TCR beta chains were found to appear HLA-restricted, with HLA associations seemingly driven largely by CMV exposure.

The specimen sequenced was PBMCs. The source of this sequence is a woman aged 18-30 years in good health and CMV-seropositive. The chain is encoded by TRBV5-6 joined to TRBJ1-1; 6 matching bases give a weak D call of TRBD1. The CDR3 in this case is CASSLGGGDAFF. The DNA sequence is given as TGTGCCAGCAGCTTGGGAGGGGGTGACGCTTTCTTT.